This T cell receptor (beta chain) was sequenced in a study of Ad26.COV2.S vaccination and SARS-CoV-2 variants. Treatment meaning: around 19 received Ad26.COV2.S at low or high dose, single or two shots; 5 received placebo; per-sample allocation not given. It was on day 63 after the first vaccine or placebo injection that samples were taken. Built on an Ad26 vector, the vaccine expressed Wuhan-strain SARS-CoV-2 spike. Germline V CDR1 and CDR2: LGHDT, YNNKEL (reference sequence). Between the trimmed V and J ends, which lost 4 bases and 3 bases, there was a span of 6 bases. The CDR3 length is 12 residues. Sequencing was performed with immunoSEQ multiplex PCR; in TCRdb, only in-frame clones are kept and a portion is missing. The data hold fewer than 400,000 clones, with about 90% observed a single time.

This chain connects TRBV3-1 (or the pseudogene TRBV3-2) to TRBJ2-5; D gene uncertain. This TCR was recovered from a person between 18 and 59 years old who received the Ad26.COV2.S COVID-19 vaccine or a placebo. The source was peripheral blood, collected in a trial of Ad26.COV2.S vaccine versus placebo. The CDR3 nucleotides are TGTGCCAGCAGCCGGTTAGAAGAGACCCAGTACTTC. Residues: CASSRLEETQYF.